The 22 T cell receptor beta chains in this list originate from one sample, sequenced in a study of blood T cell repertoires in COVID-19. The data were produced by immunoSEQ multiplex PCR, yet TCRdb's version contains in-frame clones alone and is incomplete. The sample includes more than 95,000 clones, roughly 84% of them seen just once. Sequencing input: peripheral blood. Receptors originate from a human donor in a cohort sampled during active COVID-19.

CDR3 sequence: CASSLAGVLGYTF. CDR3 nucleotides: TGTGCCAGCAGCTTAGCCGGGGTCCTAGGCTACACCTTC. V usage is TRBV11-2 and J usage is TRBJ1-2; no definite D call. Between the trimmed V and J ends, which lost 1 base and 8 bases, there was a span of 11 bases. This CDR3 spans 13 amino acids. Germline-derived CDR1 and CDR2 are SGHAT and FQNNGV.

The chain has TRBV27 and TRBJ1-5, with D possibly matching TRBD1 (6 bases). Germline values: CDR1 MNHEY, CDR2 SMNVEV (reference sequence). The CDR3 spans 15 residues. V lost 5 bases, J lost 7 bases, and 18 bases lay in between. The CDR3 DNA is TGTGCCAGCAGTGCAGACAGGTCAGTAGGACAGCCCCAGCATTTT. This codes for CASSADRSVGQPQHF.

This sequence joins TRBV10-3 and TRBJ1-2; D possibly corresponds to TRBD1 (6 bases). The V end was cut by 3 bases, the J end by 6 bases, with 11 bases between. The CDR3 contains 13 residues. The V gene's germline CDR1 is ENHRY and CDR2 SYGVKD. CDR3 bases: TGTGCCATCAGTGAAAGGGGGGGGGATGGCTACACCTTC. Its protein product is CAISERGGDGYTF.

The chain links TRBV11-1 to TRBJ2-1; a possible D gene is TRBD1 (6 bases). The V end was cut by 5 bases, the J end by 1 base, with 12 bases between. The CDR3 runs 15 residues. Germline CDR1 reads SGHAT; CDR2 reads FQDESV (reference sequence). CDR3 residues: CASSAGERSYNEQFF. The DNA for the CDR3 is TGTGCCAGCAGCGCAGGGGAAAGGTCCTACAATGAGCAGTTCTTC. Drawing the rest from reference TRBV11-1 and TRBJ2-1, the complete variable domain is EAEVAQSPRYKITEKSQAVAFWCDPISGHATLYWYRQILGQGPELLVQFQDESVVDDSQLPKDRFSAERLKGVDSTLKIQPAELGDSAMYLCASSAGERSYNEQFFGPGTRLTVL.

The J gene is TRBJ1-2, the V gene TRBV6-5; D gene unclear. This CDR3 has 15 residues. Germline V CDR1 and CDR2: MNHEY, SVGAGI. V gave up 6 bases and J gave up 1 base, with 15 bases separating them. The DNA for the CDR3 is TGTGCCAGCAGACCCTCCCGACCTAGTAACTATGGCTACACCTTC. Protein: CASRPSRPSNYGYTF.

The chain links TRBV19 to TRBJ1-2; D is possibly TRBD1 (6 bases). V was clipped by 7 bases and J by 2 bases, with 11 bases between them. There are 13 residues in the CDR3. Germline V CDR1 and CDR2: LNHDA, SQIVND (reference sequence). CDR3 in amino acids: CASTDRNNYGYTF. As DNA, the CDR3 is TGTGCCAGTACGGACAGAAACAACTATGGCTACACCTTC.

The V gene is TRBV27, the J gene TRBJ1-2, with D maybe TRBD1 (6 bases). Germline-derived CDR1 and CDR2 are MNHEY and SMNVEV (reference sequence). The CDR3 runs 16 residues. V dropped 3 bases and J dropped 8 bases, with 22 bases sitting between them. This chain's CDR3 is CASSFLGGRRLRGYTF. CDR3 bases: TGTGCCAGCAGTTTTTTGGGGGGGCGACGACTTCGGGGCTACACCTTC.

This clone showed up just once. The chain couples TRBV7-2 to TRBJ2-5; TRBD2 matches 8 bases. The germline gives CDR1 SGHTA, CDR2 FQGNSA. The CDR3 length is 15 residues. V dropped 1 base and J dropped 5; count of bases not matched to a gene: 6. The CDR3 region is CASSLGAGGSETQYF. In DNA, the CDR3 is TGTGCCAGCAGCTTAGGGGCGGGGGGATCTGAGACCCAGTACTTC. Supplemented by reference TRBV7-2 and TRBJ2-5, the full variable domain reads GAGVSQSPSNKVTEKGKDVELRCDPISGHTALYWYRQSLGQGLEFLIYFQGNSAPDKSGLPSDRFSAERTGGSVSTLTIQRTQQEDSAVYLCASSLGAGGSETQYFGPGTRLLVL.

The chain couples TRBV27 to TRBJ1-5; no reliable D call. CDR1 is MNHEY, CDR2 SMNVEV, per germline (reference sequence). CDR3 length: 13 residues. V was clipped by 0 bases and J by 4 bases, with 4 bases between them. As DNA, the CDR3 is TGTGCCAGCAGTTTATCGAGGAATCAGCCCCAGCATTTT. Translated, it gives CASSLSRNQPQHF.

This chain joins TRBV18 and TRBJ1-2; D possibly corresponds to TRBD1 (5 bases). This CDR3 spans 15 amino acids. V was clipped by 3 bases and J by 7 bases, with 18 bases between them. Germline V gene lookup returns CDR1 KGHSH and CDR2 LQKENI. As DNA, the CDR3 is TGTGCCAGCTCACCCCCGACGGGGGAGAGGGGTGGCTACACCTTC. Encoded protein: CASSPPTGERGGYTF.

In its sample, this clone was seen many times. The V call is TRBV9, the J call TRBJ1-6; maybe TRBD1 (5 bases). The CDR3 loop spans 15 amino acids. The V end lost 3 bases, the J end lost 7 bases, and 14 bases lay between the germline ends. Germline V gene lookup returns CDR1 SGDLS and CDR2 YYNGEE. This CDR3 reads CASSAQRGSNSPLHF. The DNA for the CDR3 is TGTGCCAGCAGCGCACAGCGGGGGTCCAATTCACCCCTCCACTTT.

The CDR3 DNA reads as TGTGCCAGCAGCAAAGAGGGGGCAAGGACCACAGATACGCAGTATTTT. This codes for CASSKEGARTTDTQYF. This chain uses TRBV21-1 with TRBJ2-3; the table names TRBD1, a call not compared with the DNA. TRBV21-1 is reported as a pseudogene. The CDR3 consists of 16 residues.

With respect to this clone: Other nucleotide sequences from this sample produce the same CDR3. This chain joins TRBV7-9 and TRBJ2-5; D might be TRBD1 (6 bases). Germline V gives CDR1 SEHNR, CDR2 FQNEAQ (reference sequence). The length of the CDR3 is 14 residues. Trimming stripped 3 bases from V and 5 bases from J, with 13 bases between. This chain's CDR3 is CASSLVGAGETQYF. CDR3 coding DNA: TGTGCCAGCAGCTTGGTGGGGGCTGGGGAGACCCAGTACTTC.

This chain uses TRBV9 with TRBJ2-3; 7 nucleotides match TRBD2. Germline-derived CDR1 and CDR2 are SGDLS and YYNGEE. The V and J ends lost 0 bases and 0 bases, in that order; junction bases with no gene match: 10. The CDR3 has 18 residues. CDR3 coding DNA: TGTGCCAGCAGCGTAGTCGCGGGGGACGCCTTTAGCACAGATACGCAGTATTTT. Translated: CASSVVAGDAFSTDTQYF.

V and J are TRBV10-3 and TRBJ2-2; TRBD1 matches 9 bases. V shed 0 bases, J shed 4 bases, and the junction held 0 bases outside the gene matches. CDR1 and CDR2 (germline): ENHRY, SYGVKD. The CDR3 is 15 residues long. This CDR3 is CAISESGQGTGELFF. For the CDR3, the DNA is TGTGCCATCAGTGAGTCGGGACAGGGCACCGGGGAGCTGTTTTTT.

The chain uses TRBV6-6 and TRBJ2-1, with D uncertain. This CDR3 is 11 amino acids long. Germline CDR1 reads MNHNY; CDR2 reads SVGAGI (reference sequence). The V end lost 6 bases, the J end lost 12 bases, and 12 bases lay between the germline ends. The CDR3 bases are TGTGCCAGCAGGCTCGGAGTGGGGCAGTTCTTC. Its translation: CASRLGVGQFF.

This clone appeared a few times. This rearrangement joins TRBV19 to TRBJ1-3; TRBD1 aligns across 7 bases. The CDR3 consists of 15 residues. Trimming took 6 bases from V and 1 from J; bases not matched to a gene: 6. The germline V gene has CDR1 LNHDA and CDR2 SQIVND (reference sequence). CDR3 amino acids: CASSRDRESGNTIYF. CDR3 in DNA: TGTGCCAGTAGCAGAGACAGGGAGTCTGGAAACACCATATATTTT.

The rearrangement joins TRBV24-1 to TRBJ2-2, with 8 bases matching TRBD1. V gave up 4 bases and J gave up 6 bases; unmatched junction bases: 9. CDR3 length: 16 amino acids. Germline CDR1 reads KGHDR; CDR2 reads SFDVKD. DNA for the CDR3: TGTGCCACCAGTGACCGGACAGGGAACCCGGCCGGGGAGCTGTTTTTT. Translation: CATSDRTGNPAGELFF.

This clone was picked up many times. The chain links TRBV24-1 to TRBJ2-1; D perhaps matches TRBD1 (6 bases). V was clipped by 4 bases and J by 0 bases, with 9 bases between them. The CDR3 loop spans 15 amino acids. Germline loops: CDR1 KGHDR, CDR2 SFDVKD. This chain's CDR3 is CATSDDRSSYNEQFF. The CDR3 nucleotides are TGTGCCACCAGTGACGACAGGAGCTCCTACAATGAGCAGTTCTTC.

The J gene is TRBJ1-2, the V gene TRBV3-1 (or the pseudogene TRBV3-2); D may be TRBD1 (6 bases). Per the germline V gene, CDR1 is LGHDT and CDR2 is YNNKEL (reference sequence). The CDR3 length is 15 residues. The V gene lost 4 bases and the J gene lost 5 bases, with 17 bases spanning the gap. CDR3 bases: TGTGCCAGCAGCCTGGGGGGGGCCGTAGGTTATGGCTACACCTTC. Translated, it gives CASSLGGAVGYGYTF.

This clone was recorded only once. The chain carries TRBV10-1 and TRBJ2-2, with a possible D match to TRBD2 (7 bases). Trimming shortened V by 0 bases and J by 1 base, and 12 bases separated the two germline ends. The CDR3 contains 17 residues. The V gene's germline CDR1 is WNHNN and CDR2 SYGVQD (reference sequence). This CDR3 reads CASSESGGAKNTGELFF. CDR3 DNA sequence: TGCGCCAGCAGTGAGTCGGGGGGGGCGAAGAACACCGGGGAGCTGTTTTTT.

The CDR3 loop reads CASSSPSGGSYNEQFF. The CDR3 DNA follows: TGTGCCAGTAGTAGCCCGAGCGGGGGGTCCTACAATGAGCAGTTCTTC. This chain uses TRBV19 with TRBJ2-1; 9 bases are shared with TRBD2. The ends lost 4 bases at V and 1 base at J; junction bases unmatched: 5. Germline V lookup: CDR1 LNHDA, CDR2 SQIVND (reference sequence). This CDR3 is built from 16 residues.